This T cell receptor (beta chain) was retrieved from a study of glioma-infiltrating T cells. The iRepertoire nested amplicon-rescue multiplex PCR amplified TCR alpha and beta CDR3s from RNA. TCRdb re-derived calls from the multiplex PCR reads in MiXCR, one entry per CDR3 protein. The sample lists about 140,000 distinct CDR3 sequences, about 39% seen once, with around 18% in the top ten. CDR1 and CDR2 from the germline V gene are MNHNS and SASEGT. V was pared by 6 bases and J by 6 bases, with 16 bases of the junction left unmatched. The CDR3 has 16 residues. V and J are TRBV6-1 and TRBJ2-7; TRBD1 matches at 8 bases. The sequencing input was glioma tissue, nonneoplastic brain tissue, or PBMCs (not recorded which). This sequence originates from a human donor with low-grade glioma or glioblastoma, undergoing nonglioma brain surgery, or in good health (not recorded which). In DNA, the CDR3 is TGTGCCAGCAGCAGGGGCCAGGGGGCAGGGGTTGGCGAGCAGTACTTC. As protein: CASSRGQGAGVGEQYF.